This TCR beta chain comes out of a study of Ad26.COV2.S vaccination and SARS-CoV-2 variants. Using immunoSEQ multiplex PCR, the repertoire was profiled, and TCRdb retains in-frame clones only, with some absent. The profile shows 290,000 or so clones, roughly 86% of them singletons. The treatment is: roughly 18 received Ad26.COV2.S at low or high dose, single or two shots; about five received placebo; per-sample allocation not given. Repertoires come from day 63 after the first vaccine or placebo injection. The CDR3 contains 12 residues. Germline CDR1 reads SGHDT; CDR2 reads YYEEEE. Deletions cut 0 bases from V and 9 bases from J, with 9 bases between.

V is TRBV5-6 and J is TRBJ1-2; D ambiguous. Source: peripheral blood, taken in a trial of Ad26.COV2.S vaccine versus placebo. This receptor was taken from a person aged 18 to 65 who received the Ad26.COV2.S COVID-19 vaccine or a placebo. This CDR3 is CASSLGGLSYTF. The CDR3 coding sequence is TGTGCCAGCAGCTTGGGAGGCCTCAGCTACACCTTC.